This is a list of T cell receptor beta chains from one sample in a study of early T cells in non-severe SARS-CoV-2 infection. TCRdb analysed the 5' RACE reads with MiXCR anew, one entry per CDR3 protein. Seen here are 40,000 to 60,000 distinct CDR3 sequences, approximately 10% observed once, and the top ten hold 8.5% to 10%. Sequencing was done on a sample of whole blood. These TCRs come from an adult who was a healthcare worker with PCR-confirmed SARS-CoV-2 infection or an uninfected control (not recorded which). The CDR3 runs from the conserved cysteine through the conserved F or W. A D gene is named only where the DNA matches it firmly. Clone size, where shown, is once, few, many, or a class for clones that have expanded.

V gene: TRBV6-5
J gene: TRBJ1-1
clone size: many
D gene: TRBD1
CDR3 DNA: TGTGCCAGCAGACCCGACAGGGTTAACACTGAAGCTTTCTTT
CDR3 protein: CASRPDRVNTEAFF

V gene: TRBV7-6
J gene: TRBJ1-5
clone size: many
D gene: NA
CDR3 DNA: TGTGCCAGCAGCACCCGACAGGATCAGCCCCAGCATTTT
CDR3 protein: CASSTRQDQPQHF

V gene: TRBV21-1
J gene: TRBJ1-6
clone size: many
D gene: NA
CDR3 DNA: TGTGCCAGCAGCAAAGTCCCACTCCGAAGGTCCCTCCACTTT
CDR3 protein: CASSKVPLRRSLHF

V gene: TRBV13
J gene: TRBJ2-7
clone size: NA
D gene: NA
CDR3 DNA: TGTGCCAGCAGCCCAACAGTTAAGCTCGAGGAGCAGTACTTC
CDR3 protein: CASSPTVKLEEQYF

V gene: TRBV24-1
J gene: TRBJ2-1
clone size: NA
D gene: TRBD2
CDR3 DNA: TGTGCCACCAGTGACCCCGGGACTAGCGGGCGCAGGTACAATGAGCAGTTCTTC
CDR3 protein: CATSDPGTSGRRYNEQFF

V gene: TRBV13
J gene: TRBJ1-1
clone size: many
D gene: TRBD1
CDR3 DNA: TGTGCCAGCAGCTTTCCGGGACAGGGGGCGAACACTGAAGCTTTCTTT
CDR3 protein: CASSFPGQGANTEAFF

V gene: TRBV9
J gene: TRBJ1-5
clone size: many
D gene: NA
CDR3 DNA: TGTGCCAGCAGCGTAGAAGGTGATCAGCCCCAGCATTTT
CDR3 protein: CASSVEGDQPQHF

V gene: TRBV19
J gene: TRBJ2-7
clone size: many
D gene: TRBD2
CDR3 DNA: TGTGCCAGTAGGCTAGCGGGAGATTACGAGCAGTACTTC
CDR3 protein: CASRLAGDYEQYF

V gene: TRBV28
J gene: TRBJ1-1
clone size: medium-sized
D gene: TRBD1
CDR3 DNA: TGTGCCAGCAGCATAGGGGCCGCCAGGGGGCTGAGCACTGAAGCTTTCTTT
CDR3 protein: CASSIGAARGLSTEAFF

V gene: TRBV7-9
J gene: TRBJ1-2
clone size: NA
D gene: NA
CDR3 DNA: TGTGCCAGCAGCCCCCGCCGCTATGGCTACACCTTC
CDR3 protein: CASSPRRYGYTF

V gene: TRBV28
J gene: TRBJ2-5
clone size: many
D gene: TRBD1
CDR3 DNA: TGTGCCAGCAGTTTATGGGACAGGGAAGAGACCCAGTACTTC
CDR3 protein: CASSLWDREETQYF

V gene: TRBV11-2
J gene: TRBJ2-2
clone size: few
D gene: NA
CDR3 DNA: TGTGCCAGCAGGACAGGTGGGACCGGGGAGCTGTTTTTT
CDR3 protein: CASRTGGTGELFF

V gene: TRBV20-1
J gene: TRBJ2-2
clone size: medium-sized
D gene: NA
CDR3 DNA: TGCAGTGCTAGACTATTCGGCCAGAACACCGGGGAGCTGTTTTTT
CDR3 protein: CSARLFGQNTGELFF

V gene: TRBV10-3
J gene: TRBJ2-7
clone size: many
D gene: TRBD2
CDR3 DNA: TGTGCCATCAGTATGCGGGGGGTCGACGAGCAGTACTTC
CDR3 protein: CAISMRGVDEQYF

V gene: TRBV2
J gene: TRBJ1-2
clone size: many
D gene: NA
CDR3 DNA: TGTGCCAGCAGTGGGGAGGAGAAAGGCTACACCTTC
CDR3 protein: CASSGEEKGYTF

V gene: TRBV18
J gene: TRBJ1-1
clone size: NA
D gene: TRBD1
CDR3 DNA: TGTGCCAGCTCACCTGACAGGGTCGGAGCTTTCTTT
CDR3 protein: CASSPDRVGAFF

V gene: TRBV29-1
J gene: TRBJ1-2
clone size: many
D gene: NA
CDR3 DNA: TGCAGCGTTGACCTGGGTGTCTATGGCTACACCTTC
CDR3 protein: CSVDLGVYGYTF

V gene: TRBV5-4
J gene: TRBJ1-1
clone size: many
D gene: NA
CDR3 DNA: TGTGCCAGCAGCTTGGTATTCGGGGGCACTGAAGCTTTCTTT
CDR3 protein: CASSLVFGGTEAFF

V gene: TRBV5-1
J gene: TRBJ2-3
clone size: few
D gene: NA
CDR3 DNA: TGCGCCAGCAGCTCCCTGACATCTAGCACAGATACGCAGTATTTT
CDR3 protein: CASSSLTSSTDTQYF

V gene: TRBV12-3/TRBV12-4
J gene: TRBJ2-7
clone size: NA
D gene: NA
CDR3 DNA: TGTGCCAGCAGTTTACAAGGGCACTACGAGCAGTACTTC
CDR3 protein: CASSLQGHYEQYF

V gene: TRBV20-1
J gene: TRBJ2-7
clone size: NA
D gene: TRBD1
CDR3 DNA: TGCAGCGGTTCAGGGGGCCTCTACGAGCAGTACTTC
CDR3 protein: CSGSGGLYEQYF

V gene: TRBV9
J gene: TRBJ2-3
clone size: NA
D gene: TRBD1
CDR3 DNA: TGTGCCAGCAGCGTAGGTACGGCAGGGGGAATCACAGATACGCAGTATTTT
CDR3 protein: CASSVGTAGGITDTQYF

V gene: TRBV12-3/TRBV12-4
J gene: TRBJ2-7
clone size: few
D gene: NA
CDR3 DNA: TGTGCCAGCAGTTTAGTGGGCAGCCCGGAGATTTACGAGCAGTACTTC
CDR3 protein: CASSLVGSPEIYEQYF

V gene: TRBV12-3/TRBV12-4
J gene: TRBJ1-5
clone size: NA
D gene: NA
CDR3 DNA: TGTGCCAGCAGTTGGAGGGTTAATCAGCCCCAGCATTTT
CDR3 protein: CASSWRVNQPQHF

V gene: TRBV12-3/TRBV12-4
J gene: TRBJ2-3
clone size: few
D gene: NA
CDR3 DNA: TGTGCCAGCACCCCAACACCTTCCGGGGATACGCAGTATTTT
CDR3 protein: CASTPTPSGDTQYF

V gene: TRBV7-6
J gene: TRBJ2-5
clone size: many
D gene: TRBD2
CDR3 DNA: TGTGCCAGCAGAGTTAGCGGGGGGACTCAAGAGACCCAGTACTTC
CDR3 protein: CASRVSGGTQETQYF

V gene: TRBV29-1
J gene: TRBJ1-1
clone size: few
D gene: NA
CDR3 DNA: TGCAGCGCAAGTTTCACTGAAGCTTTCTTT
CDR3 protein: CSASFTEAFF

V gene: TRBV4-3
J gene: TRBJ1-6
clone size: NA
D gene: TRBD1
CDR3 DNA: TGCGCCAGCAGCCAAGATCTGTCTCAGGGGGCTCTACCCCTCCACTTT
CDR3 protein: CASSQDLSQGALPLHF

V gene: TRBV29-1
J gene: TRBJ2-5
clone size: many
D gene: NA
CDR3 DNA: TGCAGCGTTGACTCGGGACCCCTAGAGACCCAGTACTTC
CDR3 protein: CSVDSGPLETQYF

V gene: TRBV12-3/TRBV12-4
J gene: TRBJ1-5
clone size: many
D gene: NA
CDR3 DNA: TGTGCCAGCAGTTTCGTGGGGGATCGTCAGCCCCAGCATTTT
CDR3 protein: CASSFVGDRQPQHF

V gene: TRBV7-2
J gene: TRBJ2-3
clone size: few
D gene: NA
CDR3 DNA: TGTGCCAGCAGCTCGGGACTTAGCACAAGTACGCAGTATTTT
CDR3 protein: CASSSGLSTSTQYF

V gene: TRBV11-3
J gene: TRBJ1-1
clone size: many
D gene: TRBD1
CDR3 DNA: TGTGCCAGCAGCTTCACAGGGGGCCAGACTGAAGCTTTCTTT
CDR3 protein: CASSFTGGQTEAFF

V gene: TRBV3-1
J gene: TRBJ1-5
clone size: few
D gene: NA
CDR3 DNA: TGTGCCAGCAGCCAGGACCTTAGTAGCAATCAGCCCCAGCATTTT
CDR3 protein: CASSQDLSSNQPQHF